This T cell receptor beta chain stems from a study of T cells after yellow fever vaccination. Study conclusions and caveats: Most primary-vaccination clones reappeared after the booster (more than 95% CD4, 75% to 90% CD8). Weaker, the secondary response peaked sooner, at day 5 versus 15. Clonotypes found in both CD4 and CD8 compartments made up a small share.

A word on this clonotype: What it binds is not known.

By 5'RACE template switching, TCR cDNA was produced, with a universal primer site and UMIs added in the process. In TCRdb, the 5' RACE reads were re-called with MiXCR into one record per CDR3 protein. This sample has about 30,000 distinct CDR3 sequences, with 3.5% to 5% found just once. The CDR3 totals 16 residues. V was clipped by 0 bases and J by 7 bases, with 15 bases between them. CDR1 is MNHNS, CDR2 SASEGT, per germline. The chain couples TRBV6-1 to TRBJ2-2, with D possibly matching TRBD2 (6 bases). This clonotype originated in a young man who received the YFV17D yellow fever vaccine. Sequences were derived from CD8+ T cells sorted from PBMCs, sampled 5 days after the yellow fever booster vaccination. The CDR3 nucleotides are TGTGCCAGCAGTGAAGCTGGGGGAGGCCCCCTCGGGGAGCTGTTTTTT. Translation gives CASSEAGGGPLGELFF.